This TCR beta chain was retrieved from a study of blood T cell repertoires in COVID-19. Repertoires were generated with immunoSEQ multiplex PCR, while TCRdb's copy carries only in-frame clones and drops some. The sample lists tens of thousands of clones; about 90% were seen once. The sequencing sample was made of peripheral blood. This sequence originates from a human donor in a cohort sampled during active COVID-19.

The CDR3: CASSLGKGGYTQYF. The CDR3 bases are TGTGCCAGCAGCTTAGGGAAAGGGGGATATACGCAGTATTTT. The chain combines TRBV7-9 with TRBJ2-3, with D perhaps matching TRBD1 (6 bases). V lost 1 base to trimming and J lost 7 bases, with 12 bases between them. The CDR3 spans 14 residues. Germline loops: CDR1 SEHNR, CDR2 FQNEAQ (reference sequence).